This T cell receptor beta chain was recorded in a study of blood T cell repertoires in COVID-19. About the research overall: Samples came from the United States, Italy and Spain, spanning acute and convalescent COVID-19.

The CDR3 is 12 residues long. V was trimmed by 2 bases and J by 3 bases, leaving 5 bases between them. Germline assignment: CDR1 MDHEN and CDR2 SYDVKM. How the authors handled the data: It was from reference gene primer amplification that nucleated cell counts were estimated. Some clones are missing from TCRdb's copy, which holds only in-frame ones; the method was immunoSEQ multiplex PCR. From that table come the V and J calls and clone size; the DNA was used to work out D and trimming. The data hold about 110,000 clones, with roughly four fifths observed a single time. This clone was observed a few times. Other DNA sequences within the sample encode an identical CDR3.

Sequences were obtained from peripheral blood. This receptor was taken from an older man with active or convalescent COVID-19. This chain links TRBV28 with TRBJ2-7, with D maybe TRBD1 (5 bases). The CDR3 DNA reads as TGTGCCAGCAGTTTAAGGGGCTACGAGCAGTACTTC. Its translation is CASSLRGYEQYF.